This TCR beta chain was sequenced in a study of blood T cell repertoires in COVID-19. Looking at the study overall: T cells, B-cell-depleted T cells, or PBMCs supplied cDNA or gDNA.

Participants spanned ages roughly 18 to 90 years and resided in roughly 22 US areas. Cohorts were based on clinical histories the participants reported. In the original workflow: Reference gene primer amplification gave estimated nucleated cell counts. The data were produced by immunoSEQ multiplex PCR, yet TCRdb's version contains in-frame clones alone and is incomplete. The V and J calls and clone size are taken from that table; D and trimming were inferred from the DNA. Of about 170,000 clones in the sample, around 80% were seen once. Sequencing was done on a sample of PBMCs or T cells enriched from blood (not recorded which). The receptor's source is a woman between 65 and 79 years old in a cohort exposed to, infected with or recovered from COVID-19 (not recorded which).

CDR3 nucleotides: TGTGCCAGCAGCCCACGGCGAGGCTCTGAAGCTTTCTTT. This encodes CASSPRRGSEAFF. V usage is TRBV7-3 and J usage is TRBJ1-1; D remains ambiguous. V lost 5 bases and J lost 6, with 13 bases in between. This CDR3 spans 13 amino acids. The V gene's germline CDR1 is SGHTA and CDR2 FQGTGA. The entire variable domain, with the rest obtained from reference TRBV7-3 and TRBJ1-1, is as follows: GAGVSQTPSNKVTEKGKYVELRCDPISGHTALYWYRQSLGQGPEFLIYFQGTGAADDSGLPNDRFFAVRPEGSVSTLKIQRTERGDSAVYLCASSPRRGSEAFFGQGTRLTVV.